Presented here are 21 T cell receptor beta chains from one specimen sequenced in a study of shared clonotypes between healthy human individuals. Clones were sequenced by immunoSEQ multiplex PCR, and TCRdb holds only the in-frame ones, with some missing. The repertoire has 1,500,000 or so clones, about 98.5% of them found once; the top ten carry 0.36%. The material sequenced was naive CD4+ T cells sorted from blood. Subset denoted: CD45RA+ positively selected. Source of these receptors: a man in his thirties or forties in good health.

For the CDR3, the DNA is TGCGCCAGCAGCCAGATGATATTAAGGGCTGAAGCTTTCTTT. Translating it yields CASSQMILRAEAFF. The chain joins TRBV10-2 to TRBJ1-1; D is unclear. The germline CDR1 and CDR2 sequences are WSHSY and SAAADI. The CDR3 runs 14 residues. Trimming shortened V by 6 bases and J by 6 bases, and 17 bases separated the two germline ends.

The rearrangement joins TRBV18 to TRBJ1-5, with 8 bases identical to TRBD1. Germline values: CDR1 KGHSH, CDR2 LQKENI. The J segment lost 7 bases and the V segment lost 5 bases, leaving 7 bases of the junction unmatched. The CDR3 totals 14 residues. CDR3 DNA sequence: TGTGCCAGCTCAACCGGGACAGGTAACCAGCCCCAGCATTTT. Its protein is CASSTGTGNQPQHF.

The J gene is TRBJ2-7, the V gene TRBV2, with TRBD2 as a possible D gene (5 bases). Trimming removed 8 bases at V and 3 bases at J, with 14 bases between. The CDR3 spans 13 residues. The germline V gene encodes CDR1 SNHLY and CDR2 FYNNEI. CDR3 sequence: CASGTRVYYEQYF. The CDR3 DNA sequence: TGTGCCAGCGGTACGAGGGTCTACTACGAGCAGTACTTC.

This chain links TRBV5-4 with TRBJ2-3, with 8 nucleotides matching TRBD1. Germline CDR1 reads SGHNT; CDR2 reads YYREEE (reference sequence). The trim removed 2 bases at V and 4 bases at J, leaving 3 bases unmatched. The length of the CDR3 is 14 residues. DNA of the CDR3: TGTGCCAGCAGCTTAGGGACAGGCCCAGATACGCAGTATTTT. Its translation: CASSLGTGPDTQYF. The full variable domain, rest sourced from reference TRBV5-4 and TRBJ2-3, is ETGVTQSPTHLIKTRGQQVTLRCSSQSGHNTVSWYQQALGQGPQFIFQYYREEENGRGNFPPRFSGLQFPNYSSELNVNALELDDSALYLCASSLGTGPDTQYFGPGTRLTVL.

V and J are TRBV18 and TRBJ2-2, with 11 bases fitting TRBD2. The ends lost 3 bases at V and 5 bases at J; junction bases unmatched: 5. CDR1 is KGHSH, CDR2 LQKENI, per germline. CDR3 length equals 16 residues. In DNA, the CDR3 is TGTGCCAGCTCACCCCGAACTAGCGGGAGAACCGGGGAGCTGTTTTTT. It translates to CASSPRTSGRTGELFF.

The chain employs TRBV18 and TRBJ1-5; TRBD1 is a possible D gene (6 bases). Germline CDR1 reads KGHSH; CDR2 reads LQKENI. The CDR3 consists of 16 residues. V lost 0 bases and J lost 7, with 16 bases in between. DNA for the CDR3: TGTGCCAGCTCACCACCGGACAGTCGGGGTCGGCAGCCCCAGCATTTT. It codes for CASSPPDSRGRQPQHF. The full variable domain, completed using reference TRBV18 and TRBJ1-5, is NAGVMQNPRHLVRRRGQEARLRCSPMKGHSHVYWYRQLPEEGLKFMVYLQKENIIDESGMPKERFSAEFPKEGPSILRIQQVVRGDSAAYFCASSPPDSRGRQPQHFGDGTRLSIL.

This chain links TRBV7-3 with TRBJ2-2; 8 bases line up with TRBD1. The CDR3 totals 15 residues. Germline V gene data show CDR1 as SGHTA and CDR2 as FQGTGA. V was clipped by 5 bases and J by 5 bases; unmatched bases: 7. CDR3 sequence: CASSAATGGTGELFF. The CDR3 DNA follows: TGTGCCAGCAGCGCTGCAACAGGGGGTACCGGGGAGCTGTTTTTT.

This clone was seen once. V usage is TRBV18 and J usage is TRBJ1-5; perhaps TRBD1 as D (5 bases). The CDR3 is 15 residues long. Germline V gene sequence: CDR1 KGHSH, CDR2 LQKENI. Trimming shortened V by 6 bases and J by 2 bases, and 14 bases separated the two germline ends. CDR3 in amino acids: CASSGGRKGNQPQHF. CDR3 bases: TGTGCCAGCTCGGGGGGTAGGAAGGGCAATCAGCCCCAGCATTTT. The full variable domain, in which reference TRBV18 and TRBJ1-5 provide the parts outside the CDR3, is NAGVMQNPRHLVRRRGQEARLRCSPMKGHSHVYWYRQLPEEGLKFMVYLQKENIIDESGMPKERFSAEFPKEGPSILRIQQVVRGDSAAYFCASSGGRKGNQPQHFGDGTRLSIL.

V is TRBV2 and J is TRBJ2-5; no clear D. Looked up from germline, CDR1 is SNHLY and CDR2 is FYNNEI. The length of the CDR3 is 13 residues. V gave up 7 bases and J gave up 4 bases, with 13 bases separating them. The CDR3 DNA follows: TGTGCCAGCAAAAGAAATGATCGAGAGACCCAGTACTTC. Amino acids: CASKRNDRETQYF.

This chain links TRBV28 with TRBJ2-2; D is unclear. CDR1 is MDHEN and CDR2 is SYDVKM in the germline V gene. CDR3 length equals 13 residues. V dropped 10 bases and J dropped 3 bases, with 12 bases sitting between them. For the CDR3, the DNA is TGTGCCATGAAGGACGGATACACCGGGGAGCTGTTTTTT. Translated: CAMKDGYTGELFF. The full variable domain, with the rest looked up from reference TRBV28 and TRBJ2-2, is DVKVTQSSRYLVKRTGEKVFLECVQDMDHENMFWYRQDPGLGLRLIYFSYDVKMKEKGDIPEGYSVSREKKERFSLILESASTNQTSMYLCAMKDGYTGELFFGEGSRLTVL.

The V gene is TRBV5-6, the J gene TRBJ2-1; D is perhaps TRBD2 (6 bases). Trimming took off 2 bases at V and 10 bases at J, with 19 bases between the two ends. The CDR3 runs to 15 residues. Germline CDR1 and CDR2: SGHDT and YYEEEE. The CDR3 DNA follows: TGTGCCAGCAGCTTCTCGGGAGTCTTCCAGACGGAGCAGTTCTTC. Encoded protein: CASSFSGVFQTEQFF.

This clone was observed once. In nucleotides, the CDR3 is TGTGCCAGCAGTTACCTCGACAGGGCGGGATACGAGCAGTACTTC. It codes for CASSYLDRAGYEQYF. The chain is built from TRBV28 and TRBJ2-7, with D possibly matching TRBD1 (7 bases). V dropped 4 bases and J dropped 4 bases, with 17 bases sitting between them. Germline-derived CDR1 and CDR2 are MDHEN and SYDVKM. The CDR3 extends over 15 amino acids.

The chain uses TRBV13 and TRBJ2-1; tentative D call: TRBD1 (6 bases). V shed 5 bases and J shed 5 bases, with 16 bases lying between them. The CDR3 runs to 15 residues. In germline, CDR1 is PRHDT, CDR2 FYEKMQ (reference sequence). As DNA, the CDR3 is TGTGCCAGCAGCGGAGGCAGGGGCTGGGACAATGAGCAGTTCTTC. Protein product: CASSGGRGWDNEQFF.

The J gene is TRBJ1-2, the V gene TRBV4-2; D gene ambiguous. V dropped 0 bases and J dropped 3 bases, with 8 bases sitting between them. Germline V gives CDR1 LGHNA, CDR2 YNFKEQ. The CDR3 length is 14 residues. DNA for the CDR3: TGTGCCAGCAGCCAAGAAGGAGGAGACTATGGCTACACCTTC. It translates to CASSQEGGDYGYTF.

V gene TRBV6-1 combines with J gene TRBJ1-2, with TRBD1 as a possible D gene (5 bases). The CDR3 consists of 14 residues. CDR1 is MNHNS and CDR2 is SASEGT in the germline V gene. V lost 3 bases to trimming and J lost 4 bases, with 12 bases between them. This chain's CDR3 is CASSEFSRGYGYTF. Here the CDR3 DNA reads TGTGCCAGCAGTGAGTTTTCAAGGGGCTATGGCTACACCTTC.

The DNA of the CDR3 is TGTGCCAGCGCTGAGGGAGAAAATCAGCCCCAGCATTTT. Translating gives CASAEGENQPQHF. The rearrangement links TRBV2 to TRBJ1-5; D is ambiguous. Trimming took off 8 bases at V and 4 bases at J, with 12 bases between the two ends. The CDR3 is made up of 13 amino acids. The germline V gene has CDR1 SNHLY and CDR2 FYNNEI.

The chain recombines TRBV19 with TRBJ1-1, with D maybe TRBD1 (5 bases). Germline CDR1 LNHDA, CDR2 SQIVND (reference sequence). Trimming removed 9 bases at V and 1 base at J, with 12 bases between. The CDR3 has 13 residues. The CDR3 region has the DNA TGTGCCAGCCGCACGACAGCGAACACTGAAGCTTTCTTT. It translates to CASRTTANTEAFF.

This chain connects TRBV6-1 to TRBJ1-5, with D uncertain. V shed 1 base and J shed 2 bases, with 9 bases lying between them. CDR3 length: 15 amino acids. Germline lookup yields CDR1 MNHNS and CDR2 SASEGT. The CDR3 DNA reads TGTGCCAGCAGTGAAGTTCCCTACGGCAATCAGCCCCAGCATTTT. It encodes CASSEVPYGNQPQHF.

The J gene is TRBJ1-1, the V gene TRBV27, with 8 nucleotides matching TRBD1. Germline CDR1 MNHEY, CDR2 SMNVEV (reference sequence). The trim removed 5 bases at V and 4 bases at J, leaving 15 bases unmatched. This CDR3 contains 17 residues. The CDR3 coding sequence is TGTGCCAGCAGTGCAACCCGACAGGGGAGGTATGGCACTGAAGCTTTCTTT. Encoded protein: CASSATRQGRYGTEAFF.

This clone was seen just once. The chain uses TRBV18 and TRBJ1-1; TRBD1 matches at 7 bases. The V gene end was trimmed by 9 bases and the J gene end by 1 base; junction bases not matched to a gene: 11. Germline V gives CDR1 KGHSH, CDR2 LQKENI. The CDR3 covers 15 residues. The CDR3: CASTQSGGANTEAFF. DNA of the CDR3: TGTGCCAGTACGCAGTCAGGGGGAGCGAACACTGAAGCTTTCTTT.

The CDR3 bases are TGTGCCAGCAGTGCTTTAAGCAAGGCGAACACCGGGGAGCTGTTTTTT. This translates into CASSALSKANTGELFF. The chain has TRBV6-1 and TRBJ2-2; D is undetermined. V was cut by 4 bases and J by 0 bases, with 12 bases left in between. The germline V gene has CDR1 MNHNS and CDR2 SASEGT. This CDR3 spans 16 amino acids.